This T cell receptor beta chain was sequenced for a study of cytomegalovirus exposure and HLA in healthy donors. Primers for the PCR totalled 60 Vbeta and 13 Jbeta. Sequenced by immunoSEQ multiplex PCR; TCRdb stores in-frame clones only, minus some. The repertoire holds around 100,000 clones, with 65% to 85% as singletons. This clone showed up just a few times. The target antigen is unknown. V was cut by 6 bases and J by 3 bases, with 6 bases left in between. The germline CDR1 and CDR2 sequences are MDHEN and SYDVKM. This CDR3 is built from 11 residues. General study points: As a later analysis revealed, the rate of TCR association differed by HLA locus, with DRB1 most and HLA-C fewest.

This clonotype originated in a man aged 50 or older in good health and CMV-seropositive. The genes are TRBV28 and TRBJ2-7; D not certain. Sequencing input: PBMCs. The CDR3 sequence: CASREDYEQYF. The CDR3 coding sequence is TGTGCCAGCAGAGAGGACTACGAGCAGTACTTC.